The T cell receptor beta chain under discussion was sequenced for a study of post-analysis software for immune sequencing data. Study details: Some patients lacked subtype; others had relapsing-remitting, secondary progressive or progressive-relapsing disease.

Of note for this clonotype: Its antigen is unidentified.

The TCR beta cDNA libraries carried unique molecular identifiers. Input of 1 to 10 million T cells yielded about half a million cDNA molecules. TCRdb reanalysed the PCR reads using MiXCR and keeps one entry per CDR3 protein. The data contain around 500,000 distinct CDR3 sequences, 34% of them seen just once; the ten biggest clones take up about 5.6%. Study findings and constraints: F measure grouped same-batch samples tightly together. Those with multiple sclerosis, the patient group, showed significantly lower normalized Chao1 diversity than controls. Controls showed lower frequencies than patients for five TRBV segments, and TRBV5-6, TRBV5-1 and TRBV20-1 were among these.

This CDR3 has 16 amino acids. Germline V lookup: CDR1 SEHNR, CDR2 FQNEAQ (reference sequence). The ends lost 0 bases at V and 7 bases at J; junction bases unmatched: 7. The chain couples TRBV7-9 to TRBJ2-1; 9 nucleotides agree with TRBD2. The clonotype was recovered from a girl aged 2 to 17 with multiple sclerosis. The sample comprised blood. The CDR3 spells CASSLAPSGVTNEQFF. The CDR3 DNA reads TGTGCCAGCAGCTTAGCGCCTAGCGGGGTCACGAATGAGCAGTTCTTC. The variable domain in full, with the rest retrieved from reference TRBV7-9 and TRBJ2-1, is DTGVSQNPRHKITKRGQNVTFRCDPISEHNRLYWYRQTLGQGPEFLTYFQNEAQLEKSRLLSDRFSAERPKGSFSTLEIQRTEQGDSAMYLCASSLAPSGVTNEQFFGPGTRLTVL.